The present T cell receptor (beta chain) was sequenced within a study of T cell changes during pregnancy in multiple sclerosis. Sequenced by immunoSEQ multiplex PCR; TCRdb stores in-frame clones only, minus some. The repertoire includes about 99,000 clones, 85% to 95% of them detected once, and roughly 0.95% sits in the top ten. The receptor comes from a female donor with multiple sclerosis, enrolled in a pregnancy study. Here the sequenced sample was peripheral blood, taken after pregnancy.

The CDR3 nucleotides read TGCGCCAGCAGCCAAGGAGTCCAAGAGACCCAGTACTTC. Protein: CASSQGVQETQYF. The chain recombines TRBV4-1 with TRBJ2-5; D gene ambiguous. The CDR3 loop spans 13 amino acids. Germline-derived CDR1 and CDR2 are MGHRA and YSYEKL. V was trimmed by 1 base and J by 1 base, leaving 4 bases between them.